The 31 T cell receptor beta chains below come from one sample, sequenced in a study of shared clonotypes between healthy human individuals. Sequencing used immunoSEQ multiplex PCR; TCRdb keeps in-frame clones, though not all of them. The repertoire has some 2,500,000 clones, roughly 93% of them found once; the top ten carry 0.36%. Sample: naive CD4+ T cells from PBMCs. As to subset: CD45RA+ positively selected. These receptors were collected from a man younger than 35 in good health. Some clones in this sample may be carry-over from other donors' samples.

This sequence joins TRBV15 and TRBJ1-2; D remains unclear. The V gene lost 0 bases and the J gene lost 4 bases, with 9 bases spanning the gap. CDR3 size: 14 residues. Germline CDR1 LNHNV, CDR2 YYDKDF (reference sequence). The CDR3 sequence: CATSREAAAYGYTF. The CDR3 nucleotides read TGTGCCACCAGCAGAGAAGCGGCTGCCTATGGCTACACCTTC.

The chain carries TRBV6-1 and TRBJ2-3; 7 positions agree with TRBD2. V dropped 4 bases and J dropped 4; count of bases not matched to a gene: 5. The CDR3 is 14 amino acids. CDR1 and CDR2 from the germline V gene are MNHNS and SASEGT. The CDR3 region has the DNA TGTGCCAGCAGTGCTACTAGCGTGGCAGATACGCAGTATTTT. The encoded protein is CASSATSVADTQYF.

With respect to this clone: The same CDR3 arises from other DNA sequences in this sample as well. The chain employs TRBV27 and TRBJ1-5; 7 positions agree with TRBD1. Trimming took 0 bases from V and 6 from J; bases not matched to a gene: 2. From germline, CDR1 is MNHEY and CDR2 SMNVEV (reference sequence). The CDR3 loop spans 14 amino acids. The DNA of the CDR3 is TGTGCCAGCAGTTTATCAGGGGGCGGTCAGCCCCAGCATTTT. It encodes CASSLSGGGQPQHF.

The chain couples TRBV19 to TRBJ1-1; D is unresolved. CDR3 size: 15 residues. The germline V gene has CDR1 LNHDA and CDR2 SQIVND (reference sequence). V lost 1 base to trimming and J lost 0 bases, with 9 bases between them. CDR3 DNA: TGTGCCAGTAGTATAGCTCCTACAGTGAACACTGAAGCTTTCTTT. Amino acids: CASSIAPTVNTEAFF.

With respect to this clone: The sample holds other DNA sequences that translate to the same CDR3. This chain uses TRBV10-3 with TRBJ1-2, with D unclear. CDR1 is ENHRY and CDR2 is SYGVKD in the germline V gene. This CDR3 comprises 13 residues. V was pared by 0 bases and J by 4 bases, with 6 bases between. The CDR3 sequence is CAISESGGYGYTF. The DNA for the CDR3 is TGTGCCATCAGTGAGTCGGGCGGCTATGGCTACACCTTC.

This sequence joins TRBV9 and TRBJ2-2, with TRBD2 matching 7 bases. Per the germline V gene, CDR1 is SGDLS and CDR2 is YYNGEE. CDR3 length: 16 residues. The V segment lost 4 bases and the J segment 8 bases; nucleotides outside the gene matches: 14. The CDR3 region has the DNA TGTGCCAGCAGCCCCCGCGCAAGGCGGGAGCCGGGGGAGCTGTTTTTT. Its protein is CASSPRARREPGELFF.

This chain connects TRBV7-2 to TRBJ2-3; D is uncertain. There are 12 residues in the CDR3. CDR1 and CDR2 from the germline V gene are SGHTA and FQGNSA. Trimming removed 5 bases at V and 3 bases at J, with 6 bases between. DNA of the CDR3: TGTGCCAGCAGCCACAGAACAGATACGCAGTATTTT. Its protein product is CASSHRTDTQYF.

The chain recombines TRBV28 with TRBJ1-1; D gene ambiguous. Germline V CDR1 and CDR2: MDHEN, SYDVKM. V was clipped by 3 bases and J by 5 bases, with 16 bases between them. This CDR3 spans 15 amino acids. In nucleotides, the CDR3 is TGTGCCAGCAGTTTTTCCGGGAGGGCAATGACTGAAGCTTTCTTT. Translated: CASSFSGRAMTEAFF.

J is TRBJ1-3 and V is TRBV30; tentatively, D is TRBD1 (6 bases). Germline CDR1 and CDR2: GTSNPN and SVGIG (reference sequence). Trimming took off 7 bases at V and 3 bases at J, with 19 bases between the two ends. CDR3 length: 15 residues. The CDR3 loop reads CASIQGSLDGNTIYF. DNA for the CDR3: TGTGCCTCGATACAGGGTTCTCTGGATGGAAACACCATATATTTT.

The chain carries TRBV18 and TRBJ2-7; 9 nucleotides line up with TRBD1. V lost 2 bases, J lost 6 bases, and 8 bases stayed unmatched. The germline CDR1 and CDR2 sequences are KGHSH and LQKENI. The CDR3 consists of 15 residues. CDR3 sequence: CASSPIPGQGSEQYF. The CDR3 DNA reads as TGTGCCAGCTCACCAATTCCGGGACAGGGAAGCGAGCAGTACTTC.

V gene TRBV28 combines with J gene TRBJ1-2; no firm D call. Trimming took off 5 bases at V and 4 bases at J, with 8 bases between the two ends. This CDR3 region has 12 residues. Looked up from germline, CDR1 is MDHEN and CDR2 is SYDVKM. The DNA of the CDR3 is TGTGCCAGCAGTGGCCCGGGCTATGGCTACACCTTC. Protein sequence: CASSGPGYGYTF.

V is TRBV7-3 and J is TRBJ2-3, with 9 positions matching TRBD2. The V gene's germline CDR1 is SGHTA and CDR2 FQGTGA. The V and J ends lost 2 bases and 2 bases, in that order; junction bases with no gene match: 11. The CDR3 totals 18 residues. CDR3 in amino acids: CASSLRAGSGRPTDTQYF. As DNA, the CDR3 is TGTGCCAGCAGCTTACGAGCGGGGAGCGGGAGGCCCACAGATACGCAGTATTTT.

V usage is TRBV18 and J usage is TRBJ2-7; 8 bases match TRBD1. Germline CDR1 KGHSH, CDR2 LQKENI. J was trimmed by 1 base and V by 4 bases; bases with no gene match: 6. The CDR3 contains 15 residues. In DNA, the CDR3 is TGTGCCAGCTCACGAGGACAGGGAGTATCCTACGAGCAGTACTTC. It specifies CASSRGQGVSYEQYF.

V is TRBV6-1 and J is TRBJ2-2; D uncertain. Germline values: CDR1 MNHNS, CDR2 SASEGT. The length of the CDR3 is 14 residues. V was trimmed by 5 bases and J by 5 bases, leaving 12 bases between them. CDR3 nucleotides: TGTGCCAGCAGTCCCCCGTCGAGAACCGGGGAGCTGTTTTTT. Residues: CASSPPSRTGELFF.

A few counts support this clone. This chain connects TRBV6-8 to TRBJ1-5; 7 nucleotides agree with TRBD1. Germline V gives CDR1 MNHGY, CDR2 SAAAGT. The length of the CDR3 is 14 residues. Trimming took 7 bases from V and 3 from J; bases not matched to a gene: 6. CDR3 in amino acids: CASTSGQTNQPQHF. The CDR3 coding sequence is TGTGCCAGCACATCGGGACAGACCAATCAGCCCCAGCATTTT.

V usage is TRBV10-2 and J usage is TRBJ2-1; 11 nucleotides match TRBD1. Germline-derived CDR1 and CDR2 are WSHSY and SAAADI. V shed 5 bases, J shed 8 bases, and the junction held 8 bases outside the gene matches. The CDR3 extends over 15 amino acids. CDR3 loop: CASSSRTGGIYEQFF. In DNA, the CDR3 is TGCGCCAGCAGTTCCAGGACAGGGGGCATCTATGAGCAGTTCTTC.

This clone was picked up one time. The chain is built from TRBV6-5 and TRBJ1-6; D is unclear. The V end lost 6 bases, the J end lost 7 bases, and 10 bases lay between the germline ends. In germline, CDR1 is MNHEY, CDR2 SVGAGI. The CDR3 has 13 residues. This CDR3 reads CASRLTRNSPLHF. The CDR3 nucleotides read TGTGCCAGCAGGCTAACACGAAATTCACCCCTCCACTTT.

This sequence joins TRBV7-2 and TRBJ2-3; 7 nucleotides line up with TRBD2. CDR3 size: 16 residues. J gave up 1 base and V 5 bases, and 9 bases lay outside the gene matches. The germline CDR1 and CDR2 sequences are SGHTA and FQGNSA. CDR3 coding DNA: TGTGCCAGCAGCAAGGGACTACCCAGTGGCACAGATACGCAGTATTTT. Its translation is CASSKGLPSGTDTQYF.

The rearrangement joins TRBV27 to TRBJ2-7; D not resolved. CDR1 and CDR2 from the germline V gene are MNHEY and SMNVEV (reference sequence). V lost 1 base and J 6 bases, leaving 13 bases between the germline ends. CDR3 length: 14 amino acids. CDR3 residues: CASSLFGSLGEQYF. CDR3 nucleotides: TGTGCCAGCAGTTTATTCGGGTCACTGGGCGAGCAGTACTTC.

This clone was found once. V and J are TRBV5-1 and TRBJ2-7; D not resolved. V was cut by 2 bases and J by 6 bases, with 9 bases left in between. The germline V gene encodes CDR1 SGHRS and CDR2 YFSETQ. The CDR3 consists of 12 residues. The CDR3 coding sequence is TGCGCCAGCAGCTTAGACCACGGCGAGCAGTACTTC. Translating gives CASSLDHGEQYF.

The V gene is TRBV2, the J gene TRBJ2-1; 11 bases map to TRBD2. The CDR3 covers 15 residues. CDR1 is SNHLY and CDR2 is FYNNEI in the germline V gene. V lost 8 bases and J lost 5; bases outside the gene matches: 8. The CDR3 nucleotides are TGTGCCAGCGGGGTAGCGGGAGGGCCGGACAATGAGCAGTTCTTC. Translating gives CASGVAGGPDNEQFF.

J is TRBJ2-5 and V is TRBV6-5; the D is unclear. V lost 10 bases and J 8 bases, leaving 14 bases between the germline ends. This CDR3 is 11 amino acids long. Germline CDR1 reads MNHEY; CDR2 reads SVGAGI. Here the CDR3 DNA reads TGTGCCACGTCCAAGGGTGCCACCCAGTACTTC. Translation gives CATSKGATQYF.

V usage is TRBV5-1 and J usage is TRBJ2-1, with 13 positions matching TRBD2. V lost 4 bases to trimming and J lost 9 bases; unmatched junction nucleotides: 7. The CDR3 is 15 amino acids. Germline lookup yields CDR1 SGHRS and CDR2 YFSETQ. The CDR3 region is CASSKLAGGYGEQFF. The CDR3 nucleotides read TGCGCCAGCAGCAAACTAGCGGGAGGGTATGGTGAGCAGTTCTTC.

J is TRBJ2-5 and V is TRBV7-9; maybe TRBD2 (6 bases). Near its end, the DNA agrees better with TRBJ2-7, so the J call may be wrong. The CDR3 is 14 amino acids. Germline CDR1 is SEHNR and CDR2 is FQNEAQ (reference sequence). The CDR3 DNA follows: TGTGCCAGCACCCCGGGACTGGGGTACTACGAGCAGTACTTC. This encodes CASTPGLGYYEQYF.

A note on this clone: The identical CDR3 is also encoded by other nucleotide sequences in the sample. This chain links TRBV9 with TRBJ1-1, with D unresolved. There are 13 residues in the CDR3. The V and J ends lost 4 bases and 4 bases respectively, with 11 bases between them. The V gene's germline CDR1 is SGDLS and CDR2 YYNGEE. The CDR3 DNA reads TGTGCCAGCAGCCCAGTCGTTGGCACTGAAGCTTTCTTT. This gives the protein CASSPVVGTEAFF. The whole variable domain, remainder taken from reference TRBV9 and TRBJ1-1, is DSGVTQTPKHLITATGQRVTLRCSPRSGDLSVYWYQQSLDQGLQFLIQYYNGEERAKGNILERFSAQQFPDLHSELNLSSLELGDSALYFCASSPVVGTEAFFGQGTRLTVV.

The V call is TRBV2, the J call TRBJ2-5; D is unresolved. Germline V gene data show CDR1 as SNHLY and CDR2 as FYNNEI. V dropped 4 bases and J dropped 3 bases, with 6 bases sitting between them. The CDR3 length is 12 residues. The CDR3: CASSGQKETQYF. The DNA for the CDR3 is TGTGCCAGCAGTGGGCAGAAAGAGACCCAGTACTTC. The entire variable domain, with the rest obtained from reference TRBV2 and TRBJ2-5, is as follows: EPEVTQTPSHQVTQMGQEVILRCVPISNHLYFYWYRQILGQKVEFLVSFYNNEISEKSEIFDDQFSVERPDGSNFTLKIRSTKLEDSAMYFCASSGQKETQYFGPGTRLLVL.

The J gene is TRBJ2-5, the V gene TRBV7-2; D gene unclear. Trimming pared 5 bases from V and 4 bases from J, leaving 14 bases between. Germline-derived CDR1 and CDR2 are SGHTA and FQGNSA. The CDR3 has 14 residues. The DNA for the CDR3 is TGTGCCAGCAGCCCGTTATCTAGGAGAGAGACCCAGTACTTC. Translating gives CASSPLSRRETQYF.

The chain has TRBV7-9 and TRBJ1-2; the D is unclear. V dropped 5 bases and J dropped 2 bases, with 0 bases sitting between them. The CDR3 consists of 10 residues. Germline assignment: CDR1 SEHNR and CDR2 FQNEAQ (reference sequence). The CDR3 spells CASSNYGYTF. The CDR3 DNA sequence: TGTGCCAGCAGCAACTATGGCTACACCTTC.

The V call is TRBV5-4, the J call TRBJ1-1; maybe TRBD1 (6 bases). The CDR3 is made up of 14 amino acids. Germline assignment: CDR1 SGHNT and CDR2 YYREEE (reference sequence). V dropped 0 bases and J dropped 7 bases, with 13 bases sitting between them. Here the CDR3 DNA reads TGTGCCAGCAGCTTGGATGGGGGGCAGGGTGAAGCTTTCTTT. Its protein is CASSLDGGQGEAFF. The whole variable domain, remainder taken from reference TRBV5-4 and TRBJ1-1, is ETGVTQSPTHLIKTRGQQVTLRCSSQSGHNTVSWYQQALGQGPQFIFQYYREEENGRGNFPPRFSGLQFPNYSSELNVNALELDDSALYLCASSLDGGQGEAFFGQGTRLTVV.

The J gene is TRBJ2-7, the V gene TRBV28; the match to TRBD2 covers 10 bases. From germline, CDR1 is MDHEN and CDR2 SYDVKM. The CDR3 contains 17 residues. The V gene end was trimmed by 4 bases and the J gene end by 4 bases; junction bases not matched to a gene: 13. The CDR3 spells CASSWGLASRGGYEQYF. DNA of the CDR3: TGTGCCAGCAGTTGGGGACTAGCGAGCAGAGGTGGGTACGAGCAGTACTTC.

The chain is built from TRBV6-6 and TRBJ2-1, with 10 bases lining up with TRBD1. The CDR3 sequence is 15 residues long. V was clipped by 2 bases and J by 10 bases; unmatched bases: 8. CDR1 MNHNY and CDR2 SVGAGI come from the germline V gene (reference sequence). The CDR3 here is CASSYLGQGGLEQFF. The CDR3 DNA sequence: TGTGCCAGCAGTTACCTTGGACAGGGGGGTTTGGAGCAGTTCTTC.